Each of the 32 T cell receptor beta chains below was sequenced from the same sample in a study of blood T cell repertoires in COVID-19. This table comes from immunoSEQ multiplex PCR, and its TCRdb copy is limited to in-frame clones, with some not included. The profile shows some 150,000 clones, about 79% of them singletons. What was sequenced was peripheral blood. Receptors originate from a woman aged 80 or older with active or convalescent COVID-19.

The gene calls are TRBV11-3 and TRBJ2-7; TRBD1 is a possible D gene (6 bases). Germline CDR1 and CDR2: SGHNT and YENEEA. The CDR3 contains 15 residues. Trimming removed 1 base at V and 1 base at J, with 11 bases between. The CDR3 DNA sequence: TGTGCCAGCAGCTTAGGCACAGGGTCGTCCTACGAGCAGTACTTC. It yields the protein CASSLGTGSSYEQYF.

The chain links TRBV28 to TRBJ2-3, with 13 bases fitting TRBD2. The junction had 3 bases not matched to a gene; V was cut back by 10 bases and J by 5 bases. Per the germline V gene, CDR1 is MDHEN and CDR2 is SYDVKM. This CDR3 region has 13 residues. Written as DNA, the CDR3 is TGTGCCACCGGGACTAGCGGGGTAGATACGCAGTATTTT. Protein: CATGTSGVDTQYF.

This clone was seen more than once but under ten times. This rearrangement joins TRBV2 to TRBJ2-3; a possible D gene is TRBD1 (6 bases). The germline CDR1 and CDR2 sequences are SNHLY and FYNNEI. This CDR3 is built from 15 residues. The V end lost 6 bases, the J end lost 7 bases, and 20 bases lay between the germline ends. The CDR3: CASSKGQPATNTQYF. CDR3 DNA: TGTGCCAGCAGCAAAGGACAGCCAGCGACAAATACGCAGTATTTT.

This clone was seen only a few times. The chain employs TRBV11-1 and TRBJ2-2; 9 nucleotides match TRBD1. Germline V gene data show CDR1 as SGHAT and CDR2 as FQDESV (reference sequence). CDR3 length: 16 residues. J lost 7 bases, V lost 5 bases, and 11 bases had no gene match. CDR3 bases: TGTGCCAGCAGCCAACACAGGGGGCGCGTTAGCGGGGAGCTGTTTTTT. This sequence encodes CASSQHRGRVSGELFF.

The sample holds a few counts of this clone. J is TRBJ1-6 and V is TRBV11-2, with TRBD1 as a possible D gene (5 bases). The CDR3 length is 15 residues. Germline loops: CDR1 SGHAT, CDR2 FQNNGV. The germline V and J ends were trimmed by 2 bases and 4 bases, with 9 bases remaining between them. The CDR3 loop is CASSLQGGYNSPLHF. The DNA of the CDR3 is TGTGCCAGCAGCTTACAGGGTGGTTATAATTCACCCCTCCACTTT.

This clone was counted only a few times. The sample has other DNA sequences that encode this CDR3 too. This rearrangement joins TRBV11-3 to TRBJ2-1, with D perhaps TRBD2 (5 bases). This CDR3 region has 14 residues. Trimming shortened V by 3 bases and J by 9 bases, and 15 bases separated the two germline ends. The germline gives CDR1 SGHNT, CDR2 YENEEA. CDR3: CASSLVSRGGEQFF. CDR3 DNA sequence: TGTGCCAGCAGCTTGGTTAGCCGGGGTGGTGAGCAGTTCTTC.

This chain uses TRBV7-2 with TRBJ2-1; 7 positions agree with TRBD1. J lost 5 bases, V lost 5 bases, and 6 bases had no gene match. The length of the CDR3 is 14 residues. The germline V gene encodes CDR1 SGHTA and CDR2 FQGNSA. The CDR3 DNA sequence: TGTGCCAGCAGCCCGACAGGGACGGACAATGAGCAGTTCTTC. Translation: CASSPTGTDNEQFF.

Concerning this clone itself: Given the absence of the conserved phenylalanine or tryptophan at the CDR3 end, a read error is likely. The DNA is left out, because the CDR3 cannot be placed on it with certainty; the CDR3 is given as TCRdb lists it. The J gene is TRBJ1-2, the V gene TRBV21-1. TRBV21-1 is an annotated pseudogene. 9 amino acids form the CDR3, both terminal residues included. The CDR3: CASSKVGGL.

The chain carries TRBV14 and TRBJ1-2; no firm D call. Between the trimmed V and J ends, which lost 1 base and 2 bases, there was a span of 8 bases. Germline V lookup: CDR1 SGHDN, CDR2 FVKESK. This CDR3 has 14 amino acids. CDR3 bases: TGTGCCAGCAGCCAAGCGCTAGCGAACTATGGCTACACCTTC. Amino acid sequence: CASSQALANYGYTF.

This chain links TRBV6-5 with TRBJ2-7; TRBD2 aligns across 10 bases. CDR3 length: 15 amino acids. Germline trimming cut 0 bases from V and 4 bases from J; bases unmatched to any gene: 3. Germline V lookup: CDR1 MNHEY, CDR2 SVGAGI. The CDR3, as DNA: TGTGCCAGCAGTTACTCAGCGGGGGGGAGGTACGAGCAGTACTTC. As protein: CASSYSAGGRYEQYF.

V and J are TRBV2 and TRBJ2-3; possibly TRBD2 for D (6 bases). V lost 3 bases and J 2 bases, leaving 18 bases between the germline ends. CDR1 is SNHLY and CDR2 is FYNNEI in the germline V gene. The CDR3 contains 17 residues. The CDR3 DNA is TGTGCCAGCAGTGATCGGGAGATTAAAAGATTCACAGATACGCAGTATTTT. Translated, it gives CASSDREIKRFTDTQYF.

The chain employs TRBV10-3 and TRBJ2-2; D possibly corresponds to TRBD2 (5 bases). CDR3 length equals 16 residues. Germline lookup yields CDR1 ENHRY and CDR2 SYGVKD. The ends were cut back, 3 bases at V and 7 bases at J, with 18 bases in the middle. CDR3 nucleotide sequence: TGTGCCATCAGTGACAATTGGACGTCCCGGGGCGGGGAGCTGTTTTTT. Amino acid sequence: CAISDNWTSRGGELFF.

This CDR3 reads CASSSLNVGNSPLHF. CDR3 nucleotide sequence: TGTGCCAGCAGTTCCCTAAATGTCGGTAATTCACCCCTCCACTTT. The chain recombines TRBV6-5 with TRBJ1-6; D remains unclear. Trimming removed 4 bases at V and 6 bases at J, with 13 bases between. Germline V CDR1 and CDR2: MNHEY, SVGAGI. The CDR3 contains 15 residues.

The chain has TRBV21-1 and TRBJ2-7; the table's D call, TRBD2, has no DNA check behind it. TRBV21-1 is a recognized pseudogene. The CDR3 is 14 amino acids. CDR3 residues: CASLGEESTYEQYF. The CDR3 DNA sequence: TGTGCCAGCTTAGGGGAGGAGTCTACCTACGAGCAGTACTTC.

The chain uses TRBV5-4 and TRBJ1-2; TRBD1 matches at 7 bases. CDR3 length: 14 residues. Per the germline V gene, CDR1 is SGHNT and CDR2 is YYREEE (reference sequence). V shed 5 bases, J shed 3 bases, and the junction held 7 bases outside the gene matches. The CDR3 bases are TGTGCCAGCAGGCCAGGGGGTTTGGACTATGGCTACACCTTC. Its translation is CASRPGGLDYGYTF.

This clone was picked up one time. The CDR3, as DNA: TGTGCCAGCAGTCCCCACCTTAAACTTAGCTCCTACGAGCAGTACTTC. Protein: CASSPHLKLSSYEQYF. This rearrangement joins TRBV27 to TRBJ2-7; D call uncertain. The CDR3 has 16 amino acids. Per the germline V gene, CDR1 is MNHEY and CDR2 is SMNVEV (reference sequence). V lost 5 bases to trimming and J lost 0 bases, with 17 bases between them.

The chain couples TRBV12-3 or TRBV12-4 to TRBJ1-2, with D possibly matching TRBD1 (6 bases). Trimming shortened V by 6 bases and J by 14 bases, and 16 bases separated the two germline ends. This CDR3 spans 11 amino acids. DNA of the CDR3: TGTGCCAGCAGCACACACAGGGATATGACCTTC. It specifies CASSTHRDMTF.

CDR3 sequence: CASSDARLSEAFF. In DNA, the CDR3 is TGTGCCAGCAGTGATGCGAGGCTTTCTGAAGCTTTCTTT. The chain combines TRBV2 with TRBJ1-1; D unresolved. CDR3 length: 13 amino acids. The V and J ends lost 3 bases and 6 bases respectively, with 11 bases between them. CDR1 is SNHLY, CDR2 FYNNEI, per germline.

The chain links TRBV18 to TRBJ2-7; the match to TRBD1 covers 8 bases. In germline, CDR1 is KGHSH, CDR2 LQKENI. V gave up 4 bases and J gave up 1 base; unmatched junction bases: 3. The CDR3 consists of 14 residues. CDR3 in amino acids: CASSHRQGSYEQYF. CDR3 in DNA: TGTGCCAGCTCACACCGACAGGGGTCCTACGAGCAGTACTTC.

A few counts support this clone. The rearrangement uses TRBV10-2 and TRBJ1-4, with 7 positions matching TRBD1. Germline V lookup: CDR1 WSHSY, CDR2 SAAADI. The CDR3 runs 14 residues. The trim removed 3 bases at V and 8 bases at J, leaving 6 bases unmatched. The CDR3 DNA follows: TGCGCCAGCAGTGACGCAGGGGGATACGAAAAACTGTTTTTT. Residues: CASSDAGGYEKLFF.

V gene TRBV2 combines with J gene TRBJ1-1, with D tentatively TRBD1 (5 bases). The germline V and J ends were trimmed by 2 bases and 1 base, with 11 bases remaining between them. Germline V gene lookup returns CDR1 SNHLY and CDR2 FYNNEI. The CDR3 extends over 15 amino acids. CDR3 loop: CASSEKWGENTEAFF. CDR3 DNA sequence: TGTGCCAGCAGTGAAAAATGGGGGGAGAACACTGAAGCTTTCTTT.

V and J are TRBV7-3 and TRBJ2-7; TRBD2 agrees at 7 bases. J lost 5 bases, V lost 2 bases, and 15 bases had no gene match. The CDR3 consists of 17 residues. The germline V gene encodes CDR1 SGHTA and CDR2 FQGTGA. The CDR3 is CASSLGTGGTQGHEQYF. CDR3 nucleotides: TGTGCCAGCAGCTTAGGGACGGGAGGAACCCAGGGCCACGAGCAGTACTTC.

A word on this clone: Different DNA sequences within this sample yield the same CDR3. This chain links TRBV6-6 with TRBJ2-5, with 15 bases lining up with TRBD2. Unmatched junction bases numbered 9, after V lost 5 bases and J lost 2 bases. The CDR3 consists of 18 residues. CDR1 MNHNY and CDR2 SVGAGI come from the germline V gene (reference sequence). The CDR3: CASSPAGLAGGKQETQYF. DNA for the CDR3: TGTGCCAGCAGTCCAGCGGGACTAGCGGGGGGAAAACAAGAGACCCAGTACTTC.

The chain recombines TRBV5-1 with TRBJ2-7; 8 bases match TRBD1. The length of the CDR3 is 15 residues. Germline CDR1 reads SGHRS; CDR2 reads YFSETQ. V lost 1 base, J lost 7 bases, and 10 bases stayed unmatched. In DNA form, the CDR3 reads TGCGCCAGCAGCTTGTCGAATCAGGGGGCACGGGAGCAGTACTTC. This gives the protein CASSLSNQGAREQYF. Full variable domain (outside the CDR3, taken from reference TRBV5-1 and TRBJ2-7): KAGVTQTPRYLIKTRGQQVTLSCSPISGHRSVSWYQQTPGQGLQFLFEYFSETQRNKGNFPGRFSGRQFSNSRSEMNVSTLELGDSALYLCASSLSNQGAREQYFGPGTRLTVT.

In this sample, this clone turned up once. The CDR3 reads CAWSQGASVGSPLHF. In DNA form, the CDR3 reads TGTGCCTGGAGTCAAGGGGCCAGTGTCGGTTCACCCCTCCACTTT. V is TRBV30 and J is TRBJ1-6, with a weak D call TRBD1 (5 bases). CDR1 and CDR2 from the germline V gene are GTSNPN and SVGIG (reference sequence). V was clipped by 2 bases and J by 9 bases, with 17 bases between them. The CDR3 loop spans 15 amino acids.

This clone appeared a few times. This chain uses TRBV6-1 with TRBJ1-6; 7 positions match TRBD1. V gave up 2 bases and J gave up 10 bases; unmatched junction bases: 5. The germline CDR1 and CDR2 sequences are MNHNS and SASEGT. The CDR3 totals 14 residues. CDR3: CASSENRGESPLHF. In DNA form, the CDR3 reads TGTGCCAGCAGTGAAAACAGGGGCGAATCACCCCTCCACTTT.

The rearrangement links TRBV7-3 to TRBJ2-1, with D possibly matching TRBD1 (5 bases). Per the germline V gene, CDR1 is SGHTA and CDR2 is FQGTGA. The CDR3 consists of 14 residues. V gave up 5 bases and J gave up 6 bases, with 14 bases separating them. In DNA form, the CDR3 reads TGTGCCAGCAGCCGAGGATGGGGCCGCAATGAGCAGTTCTTC. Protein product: CASSRGWGRNEQFF.

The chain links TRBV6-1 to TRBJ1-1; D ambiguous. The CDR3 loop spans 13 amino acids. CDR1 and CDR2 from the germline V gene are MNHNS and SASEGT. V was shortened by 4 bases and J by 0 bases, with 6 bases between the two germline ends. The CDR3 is CASSAAMNTEAFF. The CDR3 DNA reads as TGTGCCAGCAGTGCAGCCATGAACACTGAAGCTTTCTTT.

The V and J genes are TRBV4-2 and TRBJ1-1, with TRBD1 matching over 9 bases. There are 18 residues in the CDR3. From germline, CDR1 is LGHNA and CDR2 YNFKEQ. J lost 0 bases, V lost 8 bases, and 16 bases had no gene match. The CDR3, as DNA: TGTGCCAGCCGCAGGGACAGGGTGGGTTGGAGGCTGAACACTGAAGCTTTCTTT. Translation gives CASRRDRVGWRLNTEAFF.

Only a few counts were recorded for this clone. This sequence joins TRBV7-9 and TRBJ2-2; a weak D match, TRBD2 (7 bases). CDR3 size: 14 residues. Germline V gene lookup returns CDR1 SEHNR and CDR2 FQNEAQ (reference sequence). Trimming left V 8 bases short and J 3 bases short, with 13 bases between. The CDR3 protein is CASSRGHDTGELFF. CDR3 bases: TGTGCCAGCTCGCGGGGGCACGACACCGGGGAGCTGTTTTTT.

CDR3 DNA: TGTGCCAGCAGTGATTTGGGTGGAGGGGGCAATCAGCCCCAGCATTTT. Protein sequence: CASSDLGGGGNQPQHF. This chain links TRBV2 with TRBJ1-5; a possible D gene is TRBD1 (5 bases). Germline V gene sequence: CDR1 SNHLY, CDR2 FYNNEI. V was trimmed by 3 bases and J by 2 bases, leaving 14 bases between them. This CDR3 contains 16 residues.

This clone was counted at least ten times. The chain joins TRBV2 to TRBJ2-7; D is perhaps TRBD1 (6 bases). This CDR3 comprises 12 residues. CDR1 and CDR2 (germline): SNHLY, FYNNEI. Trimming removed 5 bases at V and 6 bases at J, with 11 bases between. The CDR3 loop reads CASSSGVREQYF. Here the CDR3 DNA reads TGTGCCAGCAGTTCAGGGGTTCGCGAGCAGTACTTC.